What follows are 30 T cell receptor beta chains derived from one specimen sequenced in a study of CD8 T cells in Susac syndrome. RNA in amounts of about 0.5 to 1 ug was reverse transcribed with random hexamers. TCRdb reprocessed the immunoSEQ multiplex PCR reads via MiXCR and lists one record per CDR3 protein. Of approximately 190,000 distinct CDR3 sequences in the sample, approximately 94% are singletons; the top ten hold approximately 0.1%. The sample was CD4+ T cells from PBMCs. The receptors shown here come from a human donor with Susac syndrome.

The chain joins TRBV25-1 to TRBJ2-1, with 13 bases aligning to TRBD2. CDR1 and CDR2 (germline): MGHDK, SYGVNS. CDR3 length: 15 amino acids. Germline trimming cut 3 bases from V and 7 bases from J; bases unmatched to any gene: 3. In DNA form, the CDR3 reads TGTGCCAGCAGTGACACTAGCGGGGGGGCAAATGAGCAGTTCTTC. This translates into CASSDTSGGANEQFF.

DNA of the CDR3: TGTGCCAGCAGCCAAGGACAGGATGAAGCTTTCTTT. Translated: CASSQGQDEAFF. The chain has TRBV12-3 or TRBV12-4 and TRBJ1-1; TRBD1 agrees at 7 bases. There are 12 residues in the CDR3. The V segment lost 6 bases and the J segment 7 bases; nucleotides outside the gene matches: 5.

The chain recombines TRBV2 with TRBJ2-6; D assignment may be TRBD1 or TRBD2 (6 bases each). This CDR3 comprises 17 residues. CDR1 and CDR2 from the germline V gene are SNHLY and FYNNEI. Trimming pared 0 bases from V and 2 bases from J, leaving 11 bases between. CDR3 DNA sequence: TGTGCCAGCAGTGAAGCTGGGGGGCTGCCTGGGGCCAACGTCCTGACTTTC. Translation gives CASSEAGGLPGANVLTF.

The chain uses TRBV29-1 and TRBJ2-3; possibly TRBD1 or TRBD2 for D (5 bases each). Germline values: CDR1 SQVTM, CDR2 ANQGSEA. The CDR3 is 14 amino acids. The V gene lost 2 bases and the J gene lost 2 bases, with 11 bases spanning the gap. Written as DNA, the CDR3 is TGCAGCGTTGAAACCGGGGACCACACAGATACGCAGTATTTT. Amino acids: CSVETGDHTDTQYF.

This clonotype was detected only once. This chain joins TRBV7-2 and TRBJ2-1, with D perhaps matching TRBD2 (6 bases). This CDR3 comprises 17 residues. Germline CDR1 is SGHTA and CDR2 is FQGNSA. Trimming cost V 2 bases and J 1 base, with 15 bases left between them. In DNA form, the CDR3 reads TGTGCCAGCAGCTTATATGGTCGGGGGTGGTCCTACAATGAGCAGTTCTTC. It specifies CASSLYGRGWSYNEQFF.

The rearrangement uses TRBV19 and TRBJ2-6, with 8 bases identical to TRBD1. The J segment lost 4 bases and the V segment lost 5 bases, leaving 4 bases of the junction unmatched. Germline values: CDR1 LNHDA, CDR2 SQIVND (reference sequence). The length of the CDR3 is 15 residues. The CDR3 DNA follows: TGTGCCAGTAGTCTCAGGACAGGGGGGGCCAACGTCCTGACTTTC. It specifies CASSLRTGGANVLTF.

This chain links TRBV20-1 with TRBJ2-7; D may be TRBD1 (6 bases). There are 14 residues in the CDR3. The V gene's germline CDR1 is DFQATT and CDR2 SNEGSKA (reference sequence). The V end lost 1 base, the J end lost 5 bases, and 15 bases lay between the germline ends. The CDR3 here is CSARGAHRVHEQYF. DNA for the CDR3: TGCAGTGCTAGAGGGGCCCACAGGGTCCACGAGCAGTACTTC.

The table lists this clonotype with a count of one. V usage is TRBV9 and J usage is TRBJ1-2, with D perhaps matching TRBD1 (5 bases). The V and J ends lost 2 bases and 8 bases respectively, with 13 bases between them. The CDR3 loop spans 13 amino acids. CDR1 and CDR2 (germline): SGDLS, YYNGEE. Here the CDR3 DNA reads TGTGCCAGCAGCGTGGGACCCCCGGGAGGCTACACCTTC. It is translated as CASSVGPPGGYTF.

In its sample, this clonotype was seen once. CDR3 coding DNA: TGTGCCAGCAGTTTCCTCGGACAGGGAGTGGAGACCCAGTACTTC. It specifies CASSFLGQGVETQYF. The V and J genes are TRBV27 and TRBJ2-5; 8 positions match TRBD1. The V segment lost 3 bases and the J segment 5 bases; nucleotides outside the gene matches: 8. CDR1 and CDR2 (germline): MNHEY, SMNVEV (reference sequence). The CDR3 is made up of 15 amino acids.

V is TRBV19 and J is TRBJ2-7; D is uncertain. The V and J ends lost 6 bases and 9 bases respectively, with 12 bases between them. The CDR3 has 11 residues. The germline CDR1 and CDR2 sequences are LNHDA and SQIVND (reference sequence). CDR3 loop: CASSTGYAQYF. The DNA for the CDR3 is TGTGCCAGTAGCACGGGTTATGCGCAGTACTTC.

V usage is TRBV30 and J usage is TRBJ2-1; D may match TRBD1 or TRBD2 (5 bases each). Per the germline V gene, CDR1 is GTSNPN and CDR2 is SVGIG (reference sequence). The CDR3 covers 14 residues. V lost 2 bases and J 2 bases, leaving 10 bases between the germline ends. The CDR3 here is CAWSRGSTYNEQFF. The CDR3 DNA sequence: TGTGCCTGGAGTCGGGGCTCGACCTACAATGAGCAGTTCTTC.

The chain carries TRBV5-6 and TRBJ2-5; possibly TRBD2 for D (6 bases). The CDR3 sequence is 14 residues long. CDR1 is SGHDT, CDR2 YYEEEE, per germline. V was trimmed by 3 bases and J by 5 bases, leaving 14 bases between them. Written as DNA, the CDR3 is TGTGCCAGCAGCTCGACTAGAAGTATTGAGACCCAGTACTTC. Residues: CASSSTRSIETQYF.

The rearrangement joins TRBV11-1 to TRBJ1-2; a possible D gene is TRBD1 (5 bases). The germline CDR1 and CDR2 sequences are SGHAT and FQDESV (reference sequence). The germline V and J ends were trimmed by 2 bases and 4 bases, with 8 bases remaining between them. CDR3 length: 13 residues. The CDR3 spells CASSLPGTYGYTF. CDR3 bases: TGTGCCAGCAGCTTACCAGGGACCTATGGCTACACCTTC.

This chain joins TRBV3-1 and TRBJ2-7, with 10 bases lining up with TRBD2. Germline V lookup: CDR1 LGHDT, CDR2 YNNKEL (reference sequence). The CDR3 is made up of 14 amino acids. Losses at the gene ends were 5 bases for V and 5 bases for J; bases not matched to a gene: 6. CDR3 residues: CASSFGTSADEQYF. The CDR3 region has the DNA TGTGCCAGCAGCTTCGGGACTAGCGCCGACGAGCAGTACTTC.

The chain couples TRBV4-3 to TRBJ2-1; TRBD2 matches at 9 bases. The trim removed 1 base at V and 2 bases at J, leaving 12 bases unmatched. The CDR3 sequence is 19 residues long. Germline CDR1 is LGHNA and CDR2 is YSLEER. CDR3 DNA: TGCGCCAGCAGCCAAGGAGCCCAGCGGGGGGCACTTCCCTACAATGAGCAGTTCTTC. It codes for CASSQGAQRGALPYNEQFF.

This chain uses TRBV28 with TRBJ2-2; 8 bases are shared with TRBD2. CDR1 is MDHEN, CDR2 SYDVKM, per germline. The J segment lost 3 bases and the V segment lost 9 bases, leaving 6 bases of the junction unmatched. The CDR3 spans 14 residues. CDR3 sequence reads: CASLAGQDTGELFF. Written as DNA, the CDR3 is TGTGCCAGTTTAGCGGGGCAGGACACCGGGGAGCTGTTTTTT.

The V gene is TRBV19, the J gene TRBJ2-2; D ambiguous. Germline-derived CDR1 and CDR2 are LNHDA and SQIVND (reference sequence). The CDR3 extends over 14 amino acids. Trimming left V 3 bases short and J 7 bases short, with 12 bases between. The CDR3 DNA reads TGTGCCAGTAGTATCCCCGGTCGAGGCGGGGAGCTGTTTTTT. Its translation: CASSIPGRGGELFF.

To note about this clonotype: The junction shows a germline mismatch at one end, possibly a read error. The V gene is TRBV20-1, the J gene TRBJ2-7; possibly TRBD2 for D (7 bases). CDR1 and CDR2 (germline): DFQATT, SNEGSKA (reference sequence). This CDR3 contains 14 residues. For the CDR3, the DNA is TGCAGTGCTCGAGAGGGGGGGGGACCCCTCGAGCAGTACTTC. Its translation: CSAREGGGPLEQYF.

V and J are TRBV14 and TRBJ2-1, with 12 bases aligning to TRBD2. Germline CDR1 is SGHDN and CDR2 is FVKESK. The CDR3 length is 17 residues. V shed 4 bases and J 0 bases; nucleotides not matched to a gene: 4. The DNA of the CDR3 is TGTGCCAGCAGCCCAACTAGCGGGGGGTTCTCCTACAATGAGCAGTTCTTC. This encodes CASSPTSGGFSYNEQFF.

The chain has TRBV9 and TRBJ2-5; D may correspond to TRBD1 or TRBD2 (6 bases each). This CDR3 is built from 17 residues. V shed 3 bases and J shed 0 bases, with 18 bases lying between them. Per germline, CDR1 SGDLS and CDR2 YYNGEE. The CDR3 reads CASSEIRGPNDQETQYF. In DNA, the CDR3 is TGTGCCAGCAGCGAAATTCGGGGGCCTAACGACCAAGAGACCCAGTACTTC.

This chain connects TRBV28 to TRBJ2-3; 9 bases match TRBD2. This CDR3 region has 18 residues. J was trimmed by 4 bases and V by 2 bases; bases with no gene match: 13. Germline V gives CDR1 MDHEN, CDR2 SYDVKM. The CDR3 DNA reads TGTGCCAGCAGTTTAGTAGCGGGGGCCCTCCTATCCCCAGATACGCAGTATTTT. This gives the protein CASSLVAGALLSPDTQYF.

The chain links TRBV6-5 to TRBJ1-2; unclear D gene. The CDR3 has 14 residues. Germline V gene data show CDR1 as MNHEY and CDR2 as SVGAGI. Deletions cut 6 bases from V and 4 bases from J, with 15 bases between. The CDR3 is CASSRTGWGYGYTF. In DNA, the CDR3 is TGTGCCAGCAGCCGGACGGGATGGGGCTATGGCTACACCTTC.

Only one count was recorded for this clonotype. V gene TRBV20-1 combines with J gene TRBJ1-1; TRBD1 is a possible D gene (5 bases). The V end lost 1 base, the J end lost 4 bases, and 13 bases lay between the germline ends. The CDR3 runs to 14 residues. Germline values: CDR1 DFQATT, CDR2 SNEGSKA (reference sequence). CDR3 in amino acids: CSARVRGVFTEAFF. The CDR3 nucleotides read TGCAGTGCTAGAGTTCGGGGGGTGTTCACTGAAGCTTTCTTT.

For this clonotype: The junction and the germline gene differ at one end; a read error may be behind it. This rearrangement joins TRBV2 to TRBJ2-1, with D unclear. Per the germline V gene, CDR1 is SNHLY and CDR2 is FYNNEI. This CDR3 contains 13 residues. CDR3 in DNA: TGTGCCAGCATTGAACCAACCTACAATGAGCAGTTCTTC. Translation gives CASIEPTYNEQFF.

This chain links TRBV4-3 with TRBJ2-1; TRBD1 agrees at 9 bases. This CDR3 is built from 15 residues. Germline loops: CDR1 LGHNA, CDR2 YSLEER. V was pared by 3 bases and J by 7 bases, with 7 bases of the junction left unmatched. CDR3 sequence: CASSQAGTGYNEQFF. The CDR3 bases are TGCGCCAGCAGCCAGGCCGGGACAGGGTATAATGAGCAGTTCTTC.

J is TRBJ2-7 and V is TRBV10-3, with 12 bases that match TRBD2. CDR1 ENHRY and CDR2 SYGVKD come from the germline V gene. The V and J ends lost 9 bases and 0 bases, in that order; junction bases with no gene match: 3. CDR3 length: 14 residues. The CDR3 reads CAIRTSGDSYEQYF. As DNA, the CDR3 is TGTGCCATTCGGACTAGCGGGGACTCCTACGAGCAGTACTTC.

This clonotype was observed a handful of times. This chain connects TRBV7-2 to TRBJ1-2; D not certain. This CDR3 spans 14 amino acids. Germline CDR1 and CDR2: SGHTA and FQGNSA. V dropped 5 bases and J dropped 0 bases, with 10 bases sitting between them. CDR3 bases: TGTGCCAGCAGCCCACAAACGGCTAACTATGGCTACACCTTC. It encodes CASSPQTANYGYTF. Full variable domain (missing parts from reference TRBV7-2 and TRBJ1-2): GAGVSQSPSNKVTEKGKDVELRCDPISGHTALYWYRQSLGQGLEFLIYFQGNSAPDKSGLPSDRFSAERTGGSVSTLTIQRTQQEDSAVYLCASSPQTANYGYTFGSGTRLTVV.

The CDR3 is CASSWDVNEQFF. The CDR3 DNA is TGCGCCAGCAGCTGGGACGTCAATGAGCAGTTCTTC. J is TRBJ2-1 and V is TRBV5-1; either TRBD1 or TRBD2 may fit D (5 bases each). V lost 3 bases and J 6 bases, leaving 7 bases between the germline ends. Germline CDR1 reads SGHRS; CDR2 reads YFSETQ. The CDR3 is 12 residues long. Looking up the rest from reference TRBV5-1 and TRBJ2-1 gives the full variable domain: KAGVTQTPRYLIKTRGQQVTLSCSPISGHRSVSWYQQTPGQGLQFLFEYFSETQRNKGNFPGRFSGRQFSNSRSEMNVSTLELGDSALYLCASSWDVNEQFFGPGTRLTVL.

CDR3 DNA: TGTGCCAGTAGCCTCCCCGGGGGCGACTATGGCTACACCTTC. It translates to CASSLPGGDYGYTF. This chain links TRBV19 with TRBJ1-2, with D possibly TRBD1 on 6 matching bases. The CDR3 is 14 amino acids. Germline V CDR1 and CDR2: LNHDA, SQIVND (reference sequence). V was shortened by 6 bases and J by 3 bases, with 14 bases between the two germline ends. Based on the CDR3 plus reference TRBV19 and TRBJ1-2, the full variable domain is DGGITQSPKYLFRKEGQNVTLSCEQNLNHDAMYWYRQDPGQGLRLIYYSQIVNDFQKGDIAEGYSVSREKKESFPLTVTSAQKNPTAFYLCASSLPGGDYGYTFGSGTRLTVV.

V and J are TRBV5-4 and TRBJ2-5, with D unclear. Trimming removed 6 bases at V and 5 bases at J, with 8 bases between. CDR3 length: 11 residues. Germline CDR1 is SGHNT and CDR2 is YYREEE (reference sequence). CDR3 DNA: TGTGCCAGCAAAGTCGGGGAGACCCAGTACTTC. This gives the protein CASKVGETQYF.